This is a list of T cell receptor beta chains from one sample in a study of human T cells and chemical hapten exposure. TCRdb itself ran the RACE reads through MiXCR, one entry per CDR3 protein. The data show approximately 69,000 distinct CDR3 sequences, about 9.4% seen once. The sequencing used whole blood, collected in connection with sensitization to the hapten diphenylcyclopropenone (DPC). The receptor set was obtained from a woman aged 50 to 60 with alopecia areata. Some clones in this sample may be carry-over from other donors' samples. Each CDR3 is given with its conserved first and last residue. D genes are given only for firm matches. Not every row has a clone size; where given, it reads once, few, many or a size class.

J,size,D,V,CDR3,DNA
TRBJ2-4,few,TRBD2,TRBV28,CASSSGRDIQYF,TGTGCCAGCTCGAGCGGGAGAGACATTCAGTACTTC
TRBJ2-3,many,NA,TRBV11-2,CASSLAWNTDTQYF,TGTGCCAGCAGCTTAGCTTGGAACACAGATACGCAGTATTTT
TRBJ2-4,NA,NA,TRBV20-1,CSAGQAKNIQYF,TGCAGTGCTGGGCAAGCCAAAAACATTCAGTACTTC
TRBJ2-2,many,TRBD2,TRBV3-1,CASSQDPPVLASNTGELFF,TGTGCCAGCAGCCAGGACCCTCCGGTACTAGCGTCGAACACCGGGGAGCTGTTTTTT
TRBJ1-1,NA,TRBD1,TRBV2,CASNRDRGAFF,TGTGCCAGCAATAGGGACAGGGGAGCTTTCTTT
TRBJ1-1,few,NA,TRBV9,CASSGVLANTEAFF,TGTGCCAGCAGCGGTGTACTGGCAAACACTGAAGCTTTCTTT
TRBJ2-7,NA,NA,TRBV12-3/TRBV12-4,CASSLVASSSYEQYF,TGTGCCAGCAGTTTAGTGGCATCATCTTCCTACGAGCAGTACTTC
TRBJ2-7,NA,NA,TRBV5-1,CASSLEHEQYF,TGCGCCAGCAGCTTGGAGCACGAGCAGTACTTC
TRBJ2-2,NA,NA,TRBV7-9,CASSLARRLANTGELFF,TGTGCCAGCAGCTTAGCGCGGAGACTAGCGAACACCGGGGAGCTGTTTTTT
TRBJ1-2,many,TRBD1,TRBV6-6,CASSYLGTGGYGYTF,TGTGCCAGCAGTTACTTAGGGACAGGGGGTTATGGCTACACCTTC
TRBJ1-1,medium-sized,TRBD1,TRBV6-1,CASSSGTGNTEAFF,TGTGCCAGCAGCTCCGGGACAGGCAACACTGAAGCTTTCTTT
TRBJ1-5,many,NA,TRBV10-3,CAISRGGGPNQPQHF,TGTGCCATCTCGAGAGGGGGGGGACCCAATCAGCCCCAGCATTTT
TRBJ2-6,NA,NA,TRBV11-2,CASSLVGSSSGANVLTF,TGTGCCAGCAGCTTAGTCGGATCAAGCTCTGGGGCCAACGTCCTGACTTTC
TRBJ1-1,few,NA,TRBV29-1,CSVRLGGSEAFF,TGCAGCGTCCGGTTGGGGGGGAGTGAAGCTTTCTTT
TRBJ2-3,NA,NA,TRBV11-2,CASSSTGQGGGSTDTQYF,TGTGCCAGCAGCTCGACCGGGCAAGGAGGGGGGAGCACAGATACGCAGTATTTT
TRBJ2-7,NA,TRBD2,TRBV20-1,CSAGLAGGGSSYEQYF,TGCAGTGCTGGACTAGCGGGAGGAGGTAGCTCCTACGAGCAGTACTTC
TRBJ2-7,many,TRBD2,TRBV20-1,CSANSGSGYEQYF,TGCAGTGCCAATAGCGGGAGTGGGTACGAGCAGTACTTC
TRBJ2-2,NA,TRBD2,TRBV6-4,CASKTSSGLAGELFF,TGTGCCAGCAAGACCTCTAGCGGCCTGGCCGGGGAGCTGTTTTTT
TRBJ2-1,many,TRBD2,TRBV7-3,CASSFSTSGSEQFF,TGTGCCAGCAGCTTTAGTACTAGCGGGAGTGAGCAGTTCTTC
TRBJ1-4,NA,NA,TRBV6-6,CASSYLEKLFF,TGTGCCAGCAGTTACCTGGAAAAACTGTTTTTT